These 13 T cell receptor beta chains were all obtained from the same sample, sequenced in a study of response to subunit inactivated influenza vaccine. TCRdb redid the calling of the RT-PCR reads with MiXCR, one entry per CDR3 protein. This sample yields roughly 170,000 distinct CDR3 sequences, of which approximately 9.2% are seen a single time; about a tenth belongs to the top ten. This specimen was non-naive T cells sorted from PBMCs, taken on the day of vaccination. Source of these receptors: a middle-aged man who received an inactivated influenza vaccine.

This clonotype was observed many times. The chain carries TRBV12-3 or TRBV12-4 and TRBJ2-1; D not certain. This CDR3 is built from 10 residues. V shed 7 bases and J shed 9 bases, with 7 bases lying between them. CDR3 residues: CASKGGEQFF. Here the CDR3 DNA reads TGTGCCAGCAAGGGCGGTGAGCAGTTCTTC.

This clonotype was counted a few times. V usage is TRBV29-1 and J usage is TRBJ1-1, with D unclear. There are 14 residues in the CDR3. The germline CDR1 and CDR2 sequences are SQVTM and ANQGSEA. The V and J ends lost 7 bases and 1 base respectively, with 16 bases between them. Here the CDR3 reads CSANVGGGNTEAFF. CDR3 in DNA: TGCAGCGCCAACGTCGGAGGTGGGAACACTGAAGCTTTCTTT.

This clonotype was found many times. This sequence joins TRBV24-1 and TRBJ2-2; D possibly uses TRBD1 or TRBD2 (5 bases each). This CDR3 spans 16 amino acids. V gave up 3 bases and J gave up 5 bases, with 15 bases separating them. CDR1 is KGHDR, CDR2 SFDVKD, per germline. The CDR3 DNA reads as TGTGCCACCAGTGATGCCCGGGACCGCATAACCGGGGAGCTGTTTTTT. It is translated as CATSDARDRITGELFF.

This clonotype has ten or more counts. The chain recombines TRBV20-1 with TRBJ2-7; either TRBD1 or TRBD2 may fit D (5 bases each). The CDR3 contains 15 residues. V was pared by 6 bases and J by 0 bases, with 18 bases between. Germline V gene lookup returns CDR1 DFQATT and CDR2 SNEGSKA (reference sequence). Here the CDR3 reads CSAPRGATSSYEQYF. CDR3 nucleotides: TGCAGTGCCCCGAGGGGAGCGACAAGCTCCTACGAGCAGTACTTC.

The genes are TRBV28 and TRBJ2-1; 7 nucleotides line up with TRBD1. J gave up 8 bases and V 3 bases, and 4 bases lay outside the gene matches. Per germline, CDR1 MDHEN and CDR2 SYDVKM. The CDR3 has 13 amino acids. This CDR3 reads CASSLGQWDEQFF. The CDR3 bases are TGTGCCAGCAGTTTGGGACAGTGGGATGAGCAGTTCTTC.

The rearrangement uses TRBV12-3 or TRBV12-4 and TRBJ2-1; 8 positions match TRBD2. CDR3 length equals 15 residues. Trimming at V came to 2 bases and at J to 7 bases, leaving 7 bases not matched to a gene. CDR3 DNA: TGTGCCAGCAGTTTAAGTCTAGCGGGTAGAAATGAGCAGTTCTTC. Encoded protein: CASSLSLAGRNEQFF.

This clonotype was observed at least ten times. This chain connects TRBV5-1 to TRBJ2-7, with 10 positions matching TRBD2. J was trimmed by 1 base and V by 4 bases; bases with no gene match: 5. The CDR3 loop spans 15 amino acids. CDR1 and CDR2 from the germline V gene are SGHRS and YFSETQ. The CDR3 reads CASSTSGIRSYEQYF. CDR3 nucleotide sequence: TGCGCCAGCAGCACTAGCGGGATAAGGTCCTACGAGCAGTACTTC.

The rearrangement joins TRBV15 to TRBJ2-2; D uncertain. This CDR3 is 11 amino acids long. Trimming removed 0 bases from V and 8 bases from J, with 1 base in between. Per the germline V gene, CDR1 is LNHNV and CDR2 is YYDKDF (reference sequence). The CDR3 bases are TGTGCCACCAGCAGAGAGGGGGAGCTGTTTTTT. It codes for CATSREGELFF.

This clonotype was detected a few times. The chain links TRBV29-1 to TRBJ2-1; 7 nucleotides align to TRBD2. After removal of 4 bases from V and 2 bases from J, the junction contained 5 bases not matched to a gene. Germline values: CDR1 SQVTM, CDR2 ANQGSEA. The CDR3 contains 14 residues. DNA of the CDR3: TGCAGCGTTGCCCCAGCGGGGACCTACAATGAGCAGTTCTTC. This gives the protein CSVAPAGTYNEQFF.

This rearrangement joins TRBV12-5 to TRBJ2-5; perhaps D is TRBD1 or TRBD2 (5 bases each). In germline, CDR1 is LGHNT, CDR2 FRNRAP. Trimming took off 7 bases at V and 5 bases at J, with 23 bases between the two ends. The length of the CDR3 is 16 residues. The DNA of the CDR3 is TGTGCTAGTGCCACCTCCCCCTCGGGACGTCGGGAGACCCAGTACTTC. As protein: CASATSPSGRRETQYF. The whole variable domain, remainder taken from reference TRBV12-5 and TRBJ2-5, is DARVTQTPRHKVTEMGQEVTMRCQPILGHNTVFWYRQTMMQGLELLAYFRNRAPLDDSGMPKDRFSAEMPDATLATLKIQPSEPRDSAVYFCASATSPSGRRETQYFGPGTRLLVL.

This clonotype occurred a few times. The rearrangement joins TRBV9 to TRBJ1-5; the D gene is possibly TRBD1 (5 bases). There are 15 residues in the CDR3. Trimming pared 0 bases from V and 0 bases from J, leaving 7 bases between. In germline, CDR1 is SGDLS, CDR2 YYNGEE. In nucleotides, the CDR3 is TGTGCCAGCAGCGTAGGGACACTTAGCAATCAGCCCCAGCATTTT. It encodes CASSVGTLSNQPQHF. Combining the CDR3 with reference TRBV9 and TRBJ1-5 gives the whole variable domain DSGVTQTPKHLITATGQRVTLRCSPRSGDLSVYWYQQSLDQGLQFLIQYYNGEERAKGNILERFSAQQFPDLHSELNLSSLELGDSALYFCASSVGTLSNQPQHFGDGTRLSIL.

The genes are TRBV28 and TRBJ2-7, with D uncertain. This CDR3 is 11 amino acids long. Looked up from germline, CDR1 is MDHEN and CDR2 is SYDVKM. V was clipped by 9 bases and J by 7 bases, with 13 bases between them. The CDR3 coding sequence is TGTGCCAGTTTTGCCGGTTGGGAGCAGTACTTC. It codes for CASFAGWEQYF.

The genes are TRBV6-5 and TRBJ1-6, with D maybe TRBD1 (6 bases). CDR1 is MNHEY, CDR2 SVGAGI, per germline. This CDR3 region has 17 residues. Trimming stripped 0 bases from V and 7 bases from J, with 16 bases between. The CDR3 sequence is CASSYSIGSGANSPLHF. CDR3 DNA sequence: TGTGCCAGCAGTTACTCCATCGGATCAGGGGCAAATTCACCCCTCCACTTT.